This TCR beta chain is drawn from a study of blood T cell repertoires in COVID-19. The germline V gene encodes CDR1 MNHNS and CDR2 SASEGT. The length of the CDR3 is 14 residues. Trimming took 1 base from V and 1 from J, leaving 7 bases between them. TCRdb's table, derived via immunoSEQ multiplex PCR, lists solely in-frame clones and lacks some. The profile shows 95,000 to 150,000 clones, about 85% of them singletons. This clone has a handful of counts. This rearrangement joins TRBV6-1 to TRBJ1-1; tentative D call: TRBD1 (5 bases). The sample consisted of peripheral blood. The receptor's source is an elderly man with acute or convalescent COVID-19. CDR3 amino acids: CASSEVGGNTEAFF. The CDR3 coding sequence is TGTGCCAGCAGTGAAGTGGGGGGGAACACTGAAGCTTTCTTT.